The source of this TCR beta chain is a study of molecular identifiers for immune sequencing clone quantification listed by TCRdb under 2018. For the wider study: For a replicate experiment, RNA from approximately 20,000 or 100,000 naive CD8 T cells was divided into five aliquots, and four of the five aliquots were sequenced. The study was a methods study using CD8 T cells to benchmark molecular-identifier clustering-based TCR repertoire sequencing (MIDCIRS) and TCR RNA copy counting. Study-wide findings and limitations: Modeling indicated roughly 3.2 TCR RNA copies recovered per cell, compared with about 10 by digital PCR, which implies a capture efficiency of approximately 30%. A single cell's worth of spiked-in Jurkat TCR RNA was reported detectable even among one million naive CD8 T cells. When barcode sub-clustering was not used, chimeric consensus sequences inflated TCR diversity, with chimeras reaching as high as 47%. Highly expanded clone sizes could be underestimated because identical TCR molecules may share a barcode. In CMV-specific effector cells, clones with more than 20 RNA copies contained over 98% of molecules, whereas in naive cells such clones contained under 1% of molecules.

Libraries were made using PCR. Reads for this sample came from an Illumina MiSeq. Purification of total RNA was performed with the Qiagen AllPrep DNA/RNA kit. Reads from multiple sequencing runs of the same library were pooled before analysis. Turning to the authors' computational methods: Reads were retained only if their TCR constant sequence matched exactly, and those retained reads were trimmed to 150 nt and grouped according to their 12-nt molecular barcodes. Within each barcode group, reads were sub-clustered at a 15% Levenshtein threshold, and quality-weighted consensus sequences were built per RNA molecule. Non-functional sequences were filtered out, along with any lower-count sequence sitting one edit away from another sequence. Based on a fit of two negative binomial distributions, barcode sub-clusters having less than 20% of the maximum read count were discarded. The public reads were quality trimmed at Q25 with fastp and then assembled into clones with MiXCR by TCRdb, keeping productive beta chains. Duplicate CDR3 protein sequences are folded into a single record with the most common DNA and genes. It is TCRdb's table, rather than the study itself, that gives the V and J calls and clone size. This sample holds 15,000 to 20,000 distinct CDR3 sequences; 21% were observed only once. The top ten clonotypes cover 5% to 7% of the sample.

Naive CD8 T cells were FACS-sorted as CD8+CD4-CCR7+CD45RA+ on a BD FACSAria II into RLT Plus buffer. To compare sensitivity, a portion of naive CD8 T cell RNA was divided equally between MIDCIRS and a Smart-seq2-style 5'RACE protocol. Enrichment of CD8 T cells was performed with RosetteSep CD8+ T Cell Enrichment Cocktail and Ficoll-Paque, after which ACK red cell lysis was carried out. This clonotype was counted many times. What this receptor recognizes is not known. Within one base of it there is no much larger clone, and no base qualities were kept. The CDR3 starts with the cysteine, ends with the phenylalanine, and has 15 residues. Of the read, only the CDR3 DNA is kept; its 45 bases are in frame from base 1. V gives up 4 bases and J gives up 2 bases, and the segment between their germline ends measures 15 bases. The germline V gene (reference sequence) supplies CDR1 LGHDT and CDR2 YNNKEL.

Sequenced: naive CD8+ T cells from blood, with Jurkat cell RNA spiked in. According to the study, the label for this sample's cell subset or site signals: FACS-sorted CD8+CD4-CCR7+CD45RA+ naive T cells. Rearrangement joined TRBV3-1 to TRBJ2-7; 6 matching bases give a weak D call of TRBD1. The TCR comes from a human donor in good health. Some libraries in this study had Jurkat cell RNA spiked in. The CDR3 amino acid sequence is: CASSPQGKGPYEQYF. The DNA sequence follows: TGTGCCAGCAGCCCGCAGGGGAAAGGGCCCTACGAGCAGTACTTC.